The 32 T cell receptor beta chains reported below all come from one sample, sequenced in a study of blood T cells in healthy people across ages. The second PCR ran roughly 7 to 12 cycles with a sample-barcoded 5' primer and J-beta primers. Using its own MiXCR run on the 5' RACE reads, TCRdb lists one record per CDR3 protein. Of approximately 730,000 distinct CDR3 sequences listed, about 48% are singletons. The sequenced material came from blood. The receptors come from an elderly man in good health.

This chain joins TRBV7-9 and TRBJ1-1, with D possibly being TRBD1 (6 bases). Trimming pared 7 bases from V and 3 bases from J, leaving 18 bases between. Germline V gene sequence: CDR1 SEHNR, CDR2 FQNEAQ (reference sequence). CDR3 size: 15 residues. The CDR3 protein is CASTLNRVVDTEAFF. In nucleotides, the CDR3 is TGTGCCAGCACCCTAAACAGGGTAGTAGACACTGAAGCTTTCTTT.

The gene calls are TRBV10-3 and TRBJ2-1; 7 bases fit TRBD1. With V trimmed by 10 bases and J by 5 bases, 11 bases remained unmatched. Germline CDR1 and CDR2: ENHRY and SYGVKD. This CDR3 region has 14 residues. This CDR3 is CATFETGRHNEQFF. The CDR3 DNA reads TGTGCCACCTTCGAGACAGGGCGCCACAATGAGCAGTTCTTC.

This clonotype was detected only a few times. The chain carries TRBV7-9 and TRBJ2-7; 13 bases match TRBD2. J was trimmed by 11 bases and V by 5 bases; bases with no gene match: 3. This CDR3 region has 12 residues. CDR1 is SEHNR and CDR2 is FQNEAQ in the germline V gene (reference sequence). CDR3 sequence: CASSQGLAGKYF. CDR3 nucleotide sequence: TGTGCCAGCAGCCAGGGACTAGCGGGGAAGTACTTC. The whole variable domain, filled in from reference TRBV7-9 and TRBJ2-7, reads DTGVSQNPRHKITKRGQNVTFRCDPISEHNRLYWYRQTLGQGPEFLTYFQNEAQLEKSRLLSDRFSAERPKGSFSTLEIQRTEQGDSAMYLCASSQGLAGKYFGPGTRLTVT.

This clonotype has a handful of counts. The rearrangement uses TRBV9 and TRBJ1-2; TRBD1 matches 10 bases. Looked up from germline, CDR1 is SGDLS and CDR2 is YYNGEE. V lost 4 bases, J lost 6 bases, and 6 bases stayed unmatched. This CDR3 is 14 amino acids long. In nucleotides, the CDR3 is TGTGCCAGCAGCTACTCAGGACAGGGGGATGGCTACACCTTC. The encoded protein is CASSYSGQGDGYTF.

The chain links TRBV20-1 to TRBJ1-4, with 7 bases identical to TRBD1. The CDR3 is 13 residues long. V shed 5 bases, J shed 5 bases, and the junction held 5 bases outside the gene matches. Germline-derived CDR1 and CDR2 are DFQATT and SNEGSKA (reference sequence). CDR3 region: CSASGTVNEKLFF. The CDR3, as DNA: TGCAGTGCTTCCGGGACAGTGAATGAAAAACTGTTTTTT.

V usage is TRBV27 and J usage is TRBJ1-2; possibly TRBD1 for D (6 bases). The CDR3 runs 13 residues. V gave up 6 bases and J gave up 6 bases, with 14 bases separating them. CDR1 is MNHEY and CDR2 is SMNVEV in the germline V gene (reference sequence). CDR3 sequence (DNA): TGTGCCAGCAGACAGGGAACCCTCGATGGCTACACCTTC. Translation: CASRQGTLDGYTF.

The chain couples TRBV27 to TRBJ2-6; D is unresolved. Germline CDR1 is MNHEY and CDR2 is SMNVEV (reference sequence). Between the trimmed V and J ends, which lost 2 bases and 4 bases, there was a span of 9 bases. This CDR3 comprises 15 residues. The CDR3 DNA follows: TGTGCCAGCAGTTTACGTCTCAGGGGGGCCAACGTCCTGACTTTC. It is translated as CASSLRLRGANVLTF.

The chain carries TRBV20-1 and TRBJ2-7, with 8 bases matching TRBD2. V lost 5 bases to trimming and J lost 7 bases; unmatched junction nucleotides: 13. CDR1 and CDR2 from the germline V gene are DFQATT and SNEGSKA (reference sequence). The CDR3 loop spans 14 amino acids. CDR3 sequence reads: CSAGSGSVVNEQYF. CDR3 nucleotides: TGCAGTGCTGGGAGCGGGAGTGTCGTAAATGAGCAGTACTTC.

The chain carries TRBV5-5 and TRBJ2-5; either TRBD1 or TRBD2 may fit D (5 bases each). This CDR3 comprises 16 residues. V was pared by 0 bases and J by 3 bases, with 15 bases between. The germline gives CDR1 SGHKS, CDR2 YYEKEE (reference sequence). CDR3 sequence reads: CASSLVGRGGEETQYF. CDR3 nucleotides: TGTGCCAGCAGCTTGGTCGGACGGGGCGGTGAAGAGACCCAGTACTTC.

The rearrangement links TRBV7-2 to TRBJ2-1; no definite D call. CDR3 length: 13 amino acids. The ends were cut back, 1 base at V and 9 bases at J, with 10 bases in the middle. Germline assignment: CDR1 SGHTA and CDR2 FQGNSA. The CDR3 sequence: CASSLVGYGEQFF. The CDR3 nucleotides read TGTGCCAGCAGCTTAGTGGGGTACGGTGAGCAGTTCTTC.

The chain has TRBV7-8 and TRBJ2-3; possible D gene TRBD2, 6 bases. Between the trimmed V and J ends, which lost 5 bases and 4 bases, there was a span of 22 bases. CDR1 and CDR2 from the germline V gene are SGHVS and FQNEAQ. CDR3 length: 17 residues. The CDR3 loop reads CASSHPGGGSWADTQYF. CDR3 nucleotides: TGTGCCAGCAGCCACCCCGGTGGGGGGAGTTGGGCAGATACGCAGTATTTT.

As regards this clonotype: This may stem from a read error, because a much larger clone lies one nucleotide away. This chain connects TRBV29-1 to TRBJ2-5, with TRBD2 as a possible D gene (7 bases). The CDR3 sequence is 12 residues long. Germline V gives CDR1 SQVTM, CDR2 ANQGSEA. The DNA of the CDR3 is TGCATCGTTGCGGGGGCCGAAGAGACCCAGTACTTC. Its translation is CIVAGAEETQYF.

V gene TRBV19 combines with J gene TRBJ2-2; 9 bases agree with TRBD1. The CDR3 is made up of 15 amino acids. Germline values: CDR1 LNHDA, CDR2 SQIVND (reference sequence). The V segment lost 4 bases and the J segment 4 bases; nucleotides outside the gene matches: 4. The CDR3 here is CASSRDRATTGELFF. CDR3 DNA sequence: TGTGCCAGTAGTAGGGACAGGGCAACCACCGGGGAGCTGTTTTTT.

This rearrangement joins TRBV5-1 to TRBJ1-1; no definite D call. Germline V gene data show CDR1 as SGHRS and CDR2 as YFSETQ. V lost 4 bases and J 5 bases, leaving 15 bases between the germline ends. CDR3 length: 14 amino acids. CDR3 DNA: TGCGCCAGCAGCCACCGGGCCGCGGAGACTGAAGCTTTCTTT. It specifies CASSHRAAETEAFF.

This chain connects TRBV20-1 to TRBJ2-4, with D unresolved. The better agreement between TRBJ2-7 and the DNA end casts doubt on the J call. The CDR3 loop spans 13 amino acids. The V gene's germline CDR1 is DFQATT and CDR2 SNEGSKA (reference sequence). This chain's CDR3 is CSARDLATYEQYF. CDR3 DNA sequence: TGCAGTGCTAGAGATTTGGCAACCTACGAGCAGTACTTC.

This clonotype was observed a handful of times. V and J are TRBV20-1 and TRBJ2-3; D not resolved. Germline CDR1 is DFQATT and CDR2 is SNEGSKA (reference sequence). The CDR3 is made up of 12 amino acids. Trimming cost V 3 bases and J 5 bases, with 9 bases left between them. The CDR3 DNA is TGCAGTGCTAGTCCCGGGTTAGATACGCAGTATTTT. Amino acids: CSASPGLDTQYF.

The sample holds a few counts of this clonotype. The CDR3: CASSRTPWGGQETQYF. The CDR3 DNA reads as TGTGCCAGCTCACGGACCCCGTGGGGGGGCCAAGAGACCCAGTACTTC. This rearrangement joins TRBV18 to TRBJ2-5, with 7 bases that match TRBD2. Trimming took 4 bases from V and 1 from J; bases not matched to a gene: 9. The CDR3 covers 16 residues. CDR1 KGHSH and CDR2 LQKENI come from the germline V gene.

This clonotype was counted only a few times. The chain carries TRBV15 and TRBJ2-1; no clear D. The CDR3 has 14 amino acids. V was trimmed by 9 bases and J by 2 bases, leaving 14 bases between them. In germline, CDR1 is LNHNV, CDR2 YYDKDF (reference sequence). In DNA form, the CDR3 reads TGTGCCACTCGAAAAGACATCGCCTACAATGAGCAGTTCTTC. It encodes CATRKDIAYNEQFF. Looking up the rest from reference TRBV15 and TRBJ2-1 gives the full variable domain: DAMVIQNPRYQVTQFGKPVTLSCSQTLNHNVMYWYQQKSSQAPKLLFHYYDKDFNNEADTPDNFQSRRPNTSFCFLDIRSPGLGDTAMYLCATRKDIAYNEQFFGPGTRLTVL.

This chain joins TRBV5-6 and TRBJ2-7, with a possible D match to TRBD1 (5 bases). Germline CDR1 is SGHDT and CDR2 is YYEEEE. V dropped 3 bases and J dropped 0 bases, with 13 bases sitting between them. This CDR3 has 15 residues. CDR3 residues: CASSYRSLFSYEQYF. The CDR3 nucleotides read TGTGCCAGCAGCTACAGGAGCCTCTTCTCCTACGAGCAGTACTTC.

The chain carries TRBV20-1 and TRBJ1-1; no clear D gene. The V end was cut by 6 bases, the J end by 12 bases, with 20 bases between. This CDR3 is 12 amino acids long. Germline CDR1 and CDR2: DFQATT and SNEGSKA (reference sequence). CDR3 sequence reads: CSARQVGSRTFF. The CDR3, as DNA: TGCAGTGCAAGGCAGGTGGGGTCGAGAACTTTCTTT.

V is TRBV20-1 and J is TRBJ2-7, with 7 bases aligning to TRBD1. CDR1 is DFQATT and CDR2 is SNEGSKA in the germline V gene (reference sequence). CDR3 length: 14 residues. V was pared by 1 base and J by 3 bases, with 6 bases of the junction left unmatched. In DNA form, the CDR3 reads TGCAGTGCTAGAGCCCGGGACAGATACTACGAGCAGTACTTC. It specifies CSARARDRYYEQYF.

This chain connects TRBV5-1 to TRBJ1-2, with 8 positions matching TRBD1. In germline, CDR1 is SGHRS, CDR2 YFSETQ. V was clipped by 3 bases and J by 8 bases; unmatched bases: 9. The length of the CDR3 is 14 residues. As DNA, the CDR3 is TGCGCCAGCAGCTCAGGCGGACAGGGCGGGGGCTACACCTTC. Its translation is CASSSGGQGGGYTF.

This clonotype was seen a handful of times. V and J are TRBV12-3 or TRBV12-4 and TRBJ1-1, with 10 bases lining up with TRBD1. Trimming at V came to 3 bases and at J to 2 bases, leaving 6 bases not matched to a gene. The CDR3 is 16 residues long. DNA for the CDR3: TGTGCCAGCAGTTTTAGGACAGGGGGTGGAAACACTGAAGCTTTCTTT. The encoded protein is CASSFRTGGGNTEAFF.

This clonotype has just a few counts. The V and J genes are TRBV6-6 and TRBJ2-1; 8 positions agree with TRBD1. The germline gives CDR1 MNHNY, CDR2 SVGAGI (reference sequence). This CDR3 contains 14 residues. The ends lost 6 bases at V and 8 bases at J; junction bases unmatched: 9. CDR3 nucleotide sequence: TGTGCCAGCAGCCCCGGACAGGGTACCGATGAGCAGTTCTTC. This codes for CASSPGQGTDEQFF.

The gene calls are TRBV7-8 and TRBJ1-5; D is perhaps TRBD1 (5 bases). This CDR3 has 15 amino acids. Germline V gives CDR1 SGHVS, CDR2 FQNEAQ. Trimming shortened V by 3 bases and J by 7 bases, and 16 bases separated the two germline ends. CDR3 bases: TGTGCCAGCAGCTTGGCGGTGTCGGGGACCCAGCCCCAGCATTTT. This gives the protein CASSLAVSGTQPQHF.

The gene calls are TRBV20-1 and TRBJ2-7; 7 positions match TRBD2. The CDR3 is 14 amino acids. The germline V gene has CDR1 DFQATT and CDR2 SNEGSKA (reference sequence). The junction had 9 bases not matched to a gene; V was cut back by 5 bases and J by 2 bases. CDR3 sequence reads: CSAGLSGAPYEQYF. DNA of the CDR3: TGCAGTGCTGGACTGAGCGGGGCGCCCTACGAGCAGTACTTC.

The genes are TRBV29-1 and TRBJ1-1; D remains ambiguous. V lost 5 bases and J lost 2, with 21 bases in between. The CDR3 is made up of 16 amino acids. Germline CDR1 is SQVTM and CDR2 is ANQGSEA. The CDR3 bases are TGCAGCGTTCGCCCGGACGGCACAAATAGAAACACTGAAGCTTTCTTT. It specifies CSVRPDGTNRNTEAFF.

In its sample, this clonotype was seen a few times. This sequence joins TRBV5-1 and TRBJ2-3; perhaps TRBD1 as D (6 bases). Germline loops: CDR1 SGHRS, CDR2 YFSETQ. Trimming left V 0 bases short and J 2 bases short, with 13 bases between. The CDR3 has 16 amino acids. The CDR3 DNA is TGCGCCAGCAGCTTGGGGGCCGGGACATACACAGATACGCAGTATTTT. Protein: CASSLGAGTYTDTQYF.

This clonotype was observed a handful of times. The chain joins TRBV29-1 to TRBJ2-1, with TRBD2 matching 9 bases. The germline V gene encodes CDR1 SQVTM and CDR2 ANQGSEA. The ends lost 7 bases at V and 12 bases at J; junction bases unmatched: 7. The CDR3 has 11 residues. The CDR3 region has the DNA TGCAGCGGTGATAGCGGGAGTAGGCAGTTCTTC. Protein: CSGDSGSRQFF.

This sequence joins TRBV29-1 and TRBJ1-6, with 8 bases identical to TRBD1. CDR3 length: 14 amino acids. The germline V gene encodes CDR1 SQVTM and CDR2 ANQGSEA. The V and J ends lost 4 bases and 6 bases, in that order; junction bases with no gene match: 5. The CDR3 loop reads CSVGQGIGNSPLHF. DNA of the CDR3: TGCAGCGTTGGACAGGGGATTGGTAATTCACCCCTCCACTTT.

This clonotype showed up just once. This chain links TRBV15 with TRBJ2-1; 7 positions agree with TRBD2. The V segment lost 1 base and the J segment 7 bases; nucleotides outside the gene matches: 7. Germline lookup yields CDR1 LNHNV and CDR2 YYDKDF (reference sequence). There are 15 residues in the CDR3. CDR3 DNA: TGTGCCACCAGCAGAGTCGTTGGCGGGAGAAATGAGCAGTTCTTC. Amino acid sequence: CATSRVVGGRNEQFF. The whole variable domain, filled in from reference TRBV15 and TRBJ2-1, reads DAMVIQNPRYQVTQFGKPVTLSCSQTLNHNVMYWYQQKSSQAPKLLFHYYDKDFNNEADTPDNFQSRRPNTSFCFLDIRSPGLGDTAMYLCATSRVVGGRNEQFFGPGTRLTVL.

The J gene is TRBJ2-7, the V gene TRBV20-1; 11 positions match TRBD2. This CDR3 region has 16 residues. Germline loops: CDR1 DFQATT, CDR2 SNEGSKA (reference sequence). Trimming at V came to 0 bases and at J to 3 bases, leaving 7 bases not matched to a gene. CDR3 in DNA: TGCAGTGCTAGAGATCGGGTAGCGGGAGGGCTCTACGAGCAGTACTTC. The encoded protein is CSARDRVAGGLYEQYF.